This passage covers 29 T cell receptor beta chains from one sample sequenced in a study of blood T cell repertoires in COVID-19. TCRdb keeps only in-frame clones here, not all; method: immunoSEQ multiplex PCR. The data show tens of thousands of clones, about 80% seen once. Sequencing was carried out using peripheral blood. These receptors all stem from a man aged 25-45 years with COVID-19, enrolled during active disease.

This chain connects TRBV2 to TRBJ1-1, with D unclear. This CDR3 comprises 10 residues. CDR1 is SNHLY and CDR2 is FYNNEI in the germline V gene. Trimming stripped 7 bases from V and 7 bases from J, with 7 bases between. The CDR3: CASKLGEAFF. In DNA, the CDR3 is TGTGCCAGCAAGCTTGGTGAAGCTTTCTTT.

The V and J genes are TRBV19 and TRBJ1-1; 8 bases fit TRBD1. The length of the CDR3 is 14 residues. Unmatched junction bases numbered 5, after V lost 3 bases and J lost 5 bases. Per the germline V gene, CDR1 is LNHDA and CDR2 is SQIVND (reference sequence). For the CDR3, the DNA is TGTGCCAGTAGTATGGACAGGGAGAGGACTGAAGCTTTCTTT. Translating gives CASSMDRERTEAFF.

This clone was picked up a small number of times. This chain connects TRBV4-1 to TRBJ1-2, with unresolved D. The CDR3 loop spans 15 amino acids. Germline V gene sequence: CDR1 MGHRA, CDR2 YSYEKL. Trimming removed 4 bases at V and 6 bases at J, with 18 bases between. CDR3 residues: CASSPSEGRTHGYTF. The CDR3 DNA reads TGCGCCAGCAGCCCCTCGGAGGGCAGGACGCATGGCTACACCTTC.

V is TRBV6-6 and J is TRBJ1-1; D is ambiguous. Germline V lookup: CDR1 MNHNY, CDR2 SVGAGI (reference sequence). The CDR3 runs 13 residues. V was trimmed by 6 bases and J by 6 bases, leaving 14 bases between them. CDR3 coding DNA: TGTGCCAGCAGACCCCACGAGAGGTCTGAAGCTTTCTTT. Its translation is CASRPHERSEAFF.

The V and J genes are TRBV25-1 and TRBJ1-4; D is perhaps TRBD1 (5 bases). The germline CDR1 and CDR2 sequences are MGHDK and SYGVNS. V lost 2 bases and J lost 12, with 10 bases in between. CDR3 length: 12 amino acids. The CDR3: CASSEPGKELFF. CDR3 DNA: TGTGCCAGCAGTGAACCAGGGAAAGAACTGTTTTTT.

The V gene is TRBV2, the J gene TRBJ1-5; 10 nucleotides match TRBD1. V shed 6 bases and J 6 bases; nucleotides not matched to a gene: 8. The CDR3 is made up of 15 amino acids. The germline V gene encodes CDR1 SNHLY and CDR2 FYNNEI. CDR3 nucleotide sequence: TGTGCCAGCAGCCAGGGACAGGGGATGGTTCAGCCCCAGCATTTT. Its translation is CASSQGQGMVQPQHF.

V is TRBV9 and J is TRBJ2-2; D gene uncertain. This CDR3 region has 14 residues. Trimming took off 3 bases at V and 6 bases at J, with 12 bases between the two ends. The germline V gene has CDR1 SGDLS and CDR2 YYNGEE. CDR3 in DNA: TGTGCCAGCAGCGCCTCTAATGGAGCCGGGGAGCTGTTTTTT. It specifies CASSASNGAGELFF.

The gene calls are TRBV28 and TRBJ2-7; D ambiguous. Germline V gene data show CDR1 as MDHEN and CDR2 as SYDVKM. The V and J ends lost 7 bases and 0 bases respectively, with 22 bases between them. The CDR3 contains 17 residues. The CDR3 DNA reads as TGTGCCAGCACCCTGAGCTTGGGCAGGTCCTACTCCTACGAGCAGTACTTC. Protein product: CASTLSLGRSYSYEQYF.

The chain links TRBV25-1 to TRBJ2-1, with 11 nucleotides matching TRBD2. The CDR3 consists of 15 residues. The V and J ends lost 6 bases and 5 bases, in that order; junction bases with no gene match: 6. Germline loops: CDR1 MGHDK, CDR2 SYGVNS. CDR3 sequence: CASRRLAGSNNEQFF. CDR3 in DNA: TGTGCCAGCAGACGACTAGCGGGAAGTAACAATGAGCAGTTCTTC.

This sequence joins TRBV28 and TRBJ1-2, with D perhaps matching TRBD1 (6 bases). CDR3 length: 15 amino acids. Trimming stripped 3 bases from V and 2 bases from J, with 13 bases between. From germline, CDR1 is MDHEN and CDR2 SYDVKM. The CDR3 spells CASSLGGRGNYGYTF. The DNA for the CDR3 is TGTGCCAGCAGTTTGGGTGGCAGGGGAAACTATGGCTACACCTTC.

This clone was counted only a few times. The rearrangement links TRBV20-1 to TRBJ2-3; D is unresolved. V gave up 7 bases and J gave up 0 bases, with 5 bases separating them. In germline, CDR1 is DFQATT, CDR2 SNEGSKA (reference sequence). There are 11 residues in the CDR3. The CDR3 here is CSGESTDTQYF. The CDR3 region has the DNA TGCAGTGGCGAAAGCACAGATACGCAGTATTTT.

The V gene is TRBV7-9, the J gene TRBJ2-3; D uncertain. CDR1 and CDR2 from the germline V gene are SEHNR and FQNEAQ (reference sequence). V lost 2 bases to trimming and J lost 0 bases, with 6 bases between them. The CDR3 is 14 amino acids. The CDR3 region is CASSLTDSTDTQYF. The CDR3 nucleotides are TGTGCCAGCAGCTTAACAGATAGCACAGATACGCAGTATTTT.

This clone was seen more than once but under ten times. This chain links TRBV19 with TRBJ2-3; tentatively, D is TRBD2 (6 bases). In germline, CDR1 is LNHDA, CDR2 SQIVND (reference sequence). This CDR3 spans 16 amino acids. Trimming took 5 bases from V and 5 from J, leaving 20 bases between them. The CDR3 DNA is TGTGCCAGTAGTCTTAGCGGAGGTCCCCGGGGAGATACGCAGTATTTT. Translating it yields CASSLSGGPRGDTQYF.

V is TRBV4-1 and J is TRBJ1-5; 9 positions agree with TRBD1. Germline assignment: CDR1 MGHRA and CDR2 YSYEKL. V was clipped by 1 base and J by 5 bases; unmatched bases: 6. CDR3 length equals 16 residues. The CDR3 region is CASSQGQGQGYQPQHF. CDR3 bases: TGCGCCAGCAGCCAAGGTCAGGGACAGGGTTATCAGCCCCAGCATTTT.

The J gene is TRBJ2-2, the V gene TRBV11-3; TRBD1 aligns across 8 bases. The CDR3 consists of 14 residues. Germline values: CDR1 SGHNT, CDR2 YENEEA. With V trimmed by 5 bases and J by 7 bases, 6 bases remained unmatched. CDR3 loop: CASSALTGVGELFF. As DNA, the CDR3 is TGTGCCAGCAGCGCCCTGACAGGGGTCGGGGAGCTGTTTTTT. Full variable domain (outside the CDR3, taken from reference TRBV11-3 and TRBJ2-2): EAGVVQSPRYKIIEKKQPVAFWCNPISGHNTLYWYLQNLGQGPELLIRYENEEAVDDSQLPKDRFSAERLKGVDSTLKIQPAELGDSAVYLCASSALTGVGELFFGEGSRLTVL.

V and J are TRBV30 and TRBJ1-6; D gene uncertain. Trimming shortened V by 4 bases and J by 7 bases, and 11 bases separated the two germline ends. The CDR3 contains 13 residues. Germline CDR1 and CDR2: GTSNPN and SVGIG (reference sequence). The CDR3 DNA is TGTGCCTGGACCACTACGGAGAATTCACCCCTCCACTTT. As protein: CAWTTTENSPLHF.

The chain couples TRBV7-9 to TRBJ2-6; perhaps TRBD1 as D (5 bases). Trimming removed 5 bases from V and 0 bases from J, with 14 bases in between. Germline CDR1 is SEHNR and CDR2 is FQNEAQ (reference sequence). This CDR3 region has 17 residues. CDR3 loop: CASSQARQFSGANVLTF. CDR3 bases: TGTGCCAGCAGCCAGGCTCGACAGTTCTCTGGGGCCAACGTCCTGACTTTC.

The DNA for the CDR3 is TGTGCCTGGAGTGTACTAGCGGGAGGGCCCGGGGAGCTGTTTTTT. Translated: CAWSVLAGGPGELFF. This chain links TRBV30 with TRBJ2-2; 13 nucleotides align to TRBD2. The CDR3 is made up of 15 amino acids. Looked up from germline, CDR1 is GTSNPN and CDR2 is SVGIG (reference sequence). J lost 6 bases, V lost 0 bases, and 1 base had no gene match.

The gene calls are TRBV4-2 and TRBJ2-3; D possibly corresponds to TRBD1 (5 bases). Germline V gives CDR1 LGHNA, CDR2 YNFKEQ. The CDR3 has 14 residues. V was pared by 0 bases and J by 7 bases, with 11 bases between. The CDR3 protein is CASSQDSGANTQYF. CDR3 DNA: TGTGCCAGCAGCCAAGATAGTGGGGCGAATACGCAGTATTTT.

The CDR3 reads CASSLVGLENIQYF. The CDR3 region has the DNA TGTGCCAGCAGCTTGGTTGGACTAGAGAACATTCAGTACTTC. The V and J genes are TRBV5-6 and TRBJ2-4, with 7 bases identical to TRBD2. The CDR3 spans 14 residues. Germline assignment: CDR1 SGHDT and CDR2 YYEEEE. V gave up 0 bases and J gave up 7 bases; unmatched junction bases: 4.

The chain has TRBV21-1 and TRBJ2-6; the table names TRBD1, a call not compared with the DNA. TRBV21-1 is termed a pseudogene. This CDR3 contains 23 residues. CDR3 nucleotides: TGTGCCAGCAGCAAAGACGCCCCTCAGGGGCCACTCCTCCCATTCTCTGGGGCCAACGTCCTGACTTTC. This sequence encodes CASSKDAPQGPLLPFSGANVLTF.

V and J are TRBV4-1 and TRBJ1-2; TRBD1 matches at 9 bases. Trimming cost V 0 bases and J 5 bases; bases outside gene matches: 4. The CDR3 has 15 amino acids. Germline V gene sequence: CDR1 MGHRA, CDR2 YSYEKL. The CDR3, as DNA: TGCGCCAGCAGCCAAGACTTCGGGACAGGGTATGGCTACACCTTC. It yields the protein CASSQDFGTGYGYTF.

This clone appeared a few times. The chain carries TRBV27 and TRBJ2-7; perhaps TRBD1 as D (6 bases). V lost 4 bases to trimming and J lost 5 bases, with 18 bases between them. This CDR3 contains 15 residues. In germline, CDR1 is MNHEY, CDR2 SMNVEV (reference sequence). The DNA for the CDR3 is TGTGCCAGCAGTTCGCCCACAGGGATCAGGAACGAGCAGTACTTC. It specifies CASSSPTGIRNEQYF.

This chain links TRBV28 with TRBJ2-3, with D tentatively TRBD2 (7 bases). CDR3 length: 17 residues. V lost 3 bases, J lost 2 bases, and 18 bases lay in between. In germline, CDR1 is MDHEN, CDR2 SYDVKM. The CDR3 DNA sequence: TGTGCCAGCAGTTTGAGGGGCTGGGGGGGCTTCACAGATACGCAGTATTTT. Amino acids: CASSLRGWGGFTDTQYF.

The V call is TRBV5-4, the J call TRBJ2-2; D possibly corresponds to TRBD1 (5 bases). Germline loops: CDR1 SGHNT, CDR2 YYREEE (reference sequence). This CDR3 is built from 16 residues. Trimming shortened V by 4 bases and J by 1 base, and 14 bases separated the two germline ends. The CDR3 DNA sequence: TGTGCCAGCAGCCCCGCCCCAGGGTTGAACACCGGGGAGCTGTTTTTT. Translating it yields CASSPAPGLNTGELFF.

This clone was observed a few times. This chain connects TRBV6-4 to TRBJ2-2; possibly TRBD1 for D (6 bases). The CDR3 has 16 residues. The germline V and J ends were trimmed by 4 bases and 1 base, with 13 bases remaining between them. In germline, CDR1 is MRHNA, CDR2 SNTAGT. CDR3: CASSALPGQNTGELFF. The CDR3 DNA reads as TGTGCCAGCAGTGCCCTCCCGGGACAGAACACCGGGGAGCTGTTTTTT.

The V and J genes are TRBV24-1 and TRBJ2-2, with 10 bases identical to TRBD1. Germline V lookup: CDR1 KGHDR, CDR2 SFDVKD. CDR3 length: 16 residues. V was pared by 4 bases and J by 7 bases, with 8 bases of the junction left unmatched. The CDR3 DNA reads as TGTGCCACCAGTGACCCAAGACAGGGGGCCTTCGGGGAGCTGTTTTTT. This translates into CATSDPRQGAFGELFF.

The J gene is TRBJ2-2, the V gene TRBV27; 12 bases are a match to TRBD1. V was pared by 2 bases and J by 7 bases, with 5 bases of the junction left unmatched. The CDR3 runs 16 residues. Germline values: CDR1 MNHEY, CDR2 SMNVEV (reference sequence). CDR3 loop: CASSLGTGGAHGELFF. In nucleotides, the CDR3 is TGTGCCAGCAGTTTAGGGACAGGGGGCGCGCACGGGGAGCTGTTTTTT.

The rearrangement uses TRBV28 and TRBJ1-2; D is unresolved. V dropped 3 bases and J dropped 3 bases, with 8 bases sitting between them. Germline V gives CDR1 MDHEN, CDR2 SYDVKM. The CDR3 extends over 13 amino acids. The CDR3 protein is CASSFSPYYGYTF. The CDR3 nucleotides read TGTGCCAGCAGTTTTTCTCCTTACTATGGCTACACCTTC.